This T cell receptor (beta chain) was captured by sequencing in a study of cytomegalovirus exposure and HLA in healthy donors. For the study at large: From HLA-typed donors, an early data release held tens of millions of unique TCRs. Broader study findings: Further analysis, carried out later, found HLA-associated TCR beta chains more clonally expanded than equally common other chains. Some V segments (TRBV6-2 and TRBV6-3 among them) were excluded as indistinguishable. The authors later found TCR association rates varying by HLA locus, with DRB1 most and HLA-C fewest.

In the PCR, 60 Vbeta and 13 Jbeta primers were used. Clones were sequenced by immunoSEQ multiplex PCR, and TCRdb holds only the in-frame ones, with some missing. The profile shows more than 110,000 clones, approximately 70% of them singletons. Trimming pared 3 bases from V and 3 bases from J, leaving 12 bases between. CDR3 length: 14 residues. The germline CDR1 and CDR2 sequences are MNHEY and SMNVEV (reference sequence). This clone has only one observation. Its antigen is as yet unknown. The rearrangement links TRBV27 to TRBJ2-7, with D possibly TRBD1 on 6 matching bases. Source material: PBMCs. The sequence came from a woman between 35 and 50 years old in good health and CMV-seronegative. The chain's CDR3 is CASSFMGAGYEQYF. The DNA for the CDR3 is TGTGCCAGCAGTTTCATGGGGGCAGGCTACGAGCAGTACTTC.